The entry below gives a single T cell receptor beta chain sequence along with its context. The cohort comprised adults aged roughly 18 to 95 years residing in about two dozen US areas. Assignments of participants to cohorts depended upon their own reported clinical history. TCRdb's table, derived via immunoSEQ multiplex PCR, lists solely in-frame clones and lacks some. The sample shows about 380,000 clones, roughly nine tenths of them seen only once. CDR3 length: 16 residues. CDR1 is MDHEN, CDR2 SYDVKM, per germline. J was trimmed by 4 bases and V by 1 base; bases with no gene match: 1. This sample is part of a study of blood T cell repertoires in COVID-19. The wider study: T cells, B-cell-depleted T cells, or PBMCs supplied cDNA or gDNA.

The sample comprised PBMCs or T cells enriched from blood (not recorded which). This chain uses TRBV28 with TRBJ2-2; TRBD2 agrees at 12 bases. This sequence was found in a woman in her thirties who had recovered from COVID-19. Written as DNA, the CDR3 is TGTGCCAGCAGTTTATTACTAGCGGGAGGCACCGGGGAGCTGTTTTTT. Encoded protein: CASSLLLAGGTGELFF.